This TCR beta chain is from a study of CD8 T cells in ankylosing spondylitis. It was by quantitative 5'-RACE with molecular barcodes that TCR beta libraries were made. Each CDR3 protein gets one entry after TCRdb re-called the 5' RACE reads with MiXCR. This table has about 360,000 distinct CDR3 sequences, 20% to 25% appearing once. CDR3 length: 16 residues. V dropped 0 bases and J dropped 3 bases, with 15 bases sitting between them. Per the germline V gene, CDR1 is MNHEY and CDR2 is SVGAGI. A remark on this clonotype: No antigen is known for it.

Study outcomes and limitations: Within matched ankylosing spondylitis synovial fluid, disease-linked clones were reportedly significantly enriched. In reactive arthritis synovial fluid and blood, some motif variants had been reported before. A TCR beta motif of about eight highly homologous variants appeared characteristic of ankylosing spondylitis blood.

This receptor was identified in a male donor with ankylosing spondylitis or in good health (not recorded which). This rearrangement joins TRBV6-5 to TRBJ2-7; no definite D call. The sequencing input was blood, either unsorted or a sorted T cell fraction (not recorded which). The CDR3 sequence: CASSYSGSDPFYEQYF. In DNA, the CDR3 is TGTGCCAGCAGTTACTCGGGAAGCGATCCCTTCTACGAGCAGTACTTC.